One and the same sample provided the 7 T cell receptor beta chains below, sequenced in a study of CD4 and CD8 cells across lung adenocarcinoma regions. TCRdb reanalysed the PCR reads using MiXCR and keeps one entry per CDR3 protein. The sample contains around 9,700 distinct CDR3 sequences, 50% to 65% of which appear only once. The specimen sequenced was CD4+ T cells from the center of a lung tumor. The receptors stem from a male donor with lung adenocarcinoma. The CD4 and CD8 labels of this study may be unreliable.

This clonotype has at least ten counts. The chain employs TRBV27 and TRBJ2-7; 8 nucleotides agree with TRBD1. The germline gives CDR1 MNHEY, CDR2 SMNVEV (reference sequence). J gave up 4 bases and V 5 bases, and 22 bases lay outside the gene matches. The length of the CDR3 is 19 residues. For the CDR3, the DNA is TGTGCCAGCAGTCCCCGGACCCTTTTCGGGGCAGGGGGCTGGTACGAGCAGTACTTC. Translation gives CASSPRTLFGAGGWYEQYF.

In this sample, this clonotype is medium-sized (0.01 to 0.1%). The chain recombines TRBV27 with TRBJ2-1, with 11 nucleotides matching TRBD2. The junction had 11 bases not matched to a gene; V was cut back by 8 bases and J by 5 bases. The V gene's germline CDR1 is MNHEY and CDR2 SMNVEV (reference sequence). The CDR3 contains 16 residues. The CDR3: CASVGRLAGSHNEQFF. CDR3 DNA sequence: TGTGCCAGCGTGGGGCGACTAGCGGGGTCCCACAATGAGCAGTTCTTC.

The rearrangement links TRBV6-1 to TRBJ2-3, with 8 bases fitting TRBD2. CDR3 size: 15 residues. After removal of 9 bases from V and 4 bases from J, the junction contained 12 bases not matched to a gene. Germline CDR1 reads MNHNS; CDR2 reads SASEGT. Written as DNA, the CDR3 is TGTGCCAGGAGACGGGGGGGGGGGGACCCAGATACGCAGTATTTT. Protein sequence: CARRRGGGDPDTQYF.

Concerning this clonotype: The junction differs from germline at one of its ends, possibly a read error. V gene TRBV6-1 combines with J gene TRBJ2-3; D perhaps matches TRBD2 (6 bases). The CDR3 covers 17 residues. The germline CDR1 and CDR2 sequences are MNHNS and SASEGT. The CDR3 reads CASRTAGGGVSTETQYF. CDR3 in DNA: TGTGCCAGCAGGACGGCGGGCGGAGGGGTTAGCACAGAGACGCAGTATTTC.

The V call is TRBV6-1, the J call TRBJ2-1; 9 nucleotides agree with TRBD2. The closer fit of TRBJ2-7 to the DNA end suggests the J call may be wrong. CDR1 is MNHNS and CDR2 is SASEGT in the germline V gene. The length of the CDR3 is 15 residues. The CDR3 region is CASSTAGAGGNEQYF. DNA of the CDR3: TGTGCCAGCAGTACAGCGGGGGCGGGAGGGAACGAGCAGTACTTC.

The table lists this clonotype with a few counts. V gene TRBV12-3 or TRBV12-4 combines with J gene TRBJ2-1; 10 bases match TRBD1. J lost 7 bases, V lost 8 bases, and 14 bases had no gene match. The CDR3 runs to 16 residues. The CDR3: CASRPRGQGFMNEQFF. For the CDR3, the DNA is TGTGCCAGCCGACCTCGGGGACAGGGGTTTATGAATGAGCAGTTCTTC.

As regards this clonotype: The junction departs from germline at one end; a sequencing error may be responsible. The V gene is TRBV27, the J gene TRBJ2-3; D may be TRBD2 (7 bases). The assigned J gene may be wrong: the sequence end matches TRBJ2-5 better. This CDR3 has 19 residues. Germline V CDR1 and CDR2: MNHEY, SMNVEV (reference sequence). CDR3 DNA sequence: TGTGCCAGCAGAGCCAGGGCGGGGGCCGGGGGGTCTGACCAAGATACCCAGTACTTC. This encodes CASRARAGAGGSDQDTQYF.